This TCR beta chain was obtained from a study of glioma-infiltrating T cells after dendritic cell vaccination. TCRdb's table, derived via immunoSEQ multiplex PCR, lists solely in-frame clones and lacks some. The sample records about 65,000 clones, about nine tenths being singletons. Germline CDR1 is KGHSH and CDR2 is LQKENI. With 3 bases clipped from V and 8 bases from J, the junction kept 10 bases outside the gene matches. The CDR3 contains 18 residues. This clone was picked up one time. Time point noted: after dendritic cell vaccination, including at tumor progression/relapse. The receptor comes from a human donor with glioblastoma. Material: blood, obtained after dendritic cell vaccination. The chain has TRBV18 and TRBJ2-1; 16 nucleotides agree with TRBD2. The CDR3 region has the DNA TGTGCCAGCTCACCGGTTCCGGGACTAGCGGGAGGGGGCTATGAGCAGTTCTTC. Its protein is CASSPVPGLAGGGYEQFF.